This T cell receptor (beta chain) was obtained from a study of OX40 agonist ivuxolimab in advanced cancers. Overall study results and limits: Blood T cells, both CD4+ and CD8+, expanded clonally by week 6 at 0.1 to 3.0 mg/kg.

Profiling relied on immunoSEQ multiplex PCR, and the TCRdb table lists in-frame clones only, not all of them. The table has approximately 76,000 clones, 90% to 95% seen once. Turning to this clone: Antigen: not known.

The source was CD4+ or CD8+ T cells sorted from blood, collected in a trial of the OX40 agonist ivuxolimab. This sequence was found in an adult with an advanced solid tumor such as melanoma, head and neck, liver or kidney cancer.

CDR3 region: CASSADWAENYEQYF. For the CDR3, the DNA is TGTGCCAGCAGCGCCGATTGGGCAGAAAACTACGAGCAGTACTTC. The gene calls are TRBV7-6 and TRBJ2-7; D remains ambiguous. V lost 5 bases and J lost 3, with 17 bases in between. This CDR3 has 15 amino acids. The V gene's germline CDR1 is SGHVS and CDR2 FNYEAQ.